This TCR beta chain was captured in a study of shared clonotypes between healthy human individuals. Study context: CD8 memory received one plate per donor, CD8 naive two, CD4 memory three and CD4 naive three.

Here immunoSEQ multiplex PCR was the method, and the copy in TCRdb shows in-frame clones only, minus some. Here the sample spans around 200,000 clones, approximately 62% being singletons. Points on this clone: The antigen is not known.

The study's findings and limits: Non-shared clonotypes were found to have lower generation probabilities than the clonotypes that were shared by all four of the sorted-subset donors. Sampling included only blood; tissue repertoires likely differ.

Source material: memory CD4+ T cells sorted from blood. Noted subset: CD45RA-negative fraction. This TCR was sampled from a man under 40 in good health.

CDR3 region: CASSLDRGDYGYTF. DNA for the CDR3: TGTGCCAGCTCACTAGACAGGGGAGACTATGGCTACACCTTC. The J gene is TRBJ1-2, the V gene TRBV18; 8 bases match TRBD1. The V gene end was trimmed by 4 bases and the J gene end by 3 bases; junction bases not matched to a gene: 4. Germline CDR1 reads KGHSH; CDR2 reads LQKENI. The CDR3 covers 14 residues.